Below are 14 T cell receptor beta chains sequenced from a single sample in a study of T cells in Graves' hyperthyroidism and ophthalmopathy. Template material for amplifying TCR beta CDR3 regions consisted of RNA transcripts. Using the HTBI primer set, a first-round RT-PCR was run on the TCR CDR3. TCRdb independently ran MiXCR on the multiplex PCR reads; one entry per CDR3 protein. This sample has 300,000 or so distinct CDR3 sequences; roughly 18% occur once, and the top ten carry about 53%. Sequencing was done on a sample of blood. Receptor source: a woman aged 45-59 years with Graves' hyperthyroidism.

In its sample, this clonotype was seen many times. This sequence joins TRBV2 and TRBJ2-3, with D possibly TRBD1 on 5 matching bases. Germline V gene sequence: CDR1 SNHLY, CDR2 FYNNEI. The CDR3 length is 14 residues. V was shortened by 10 bases and J by 0 bases, with 14 bases between the two germline ends. The DNA of the CDR3 is TGTGCCACGGGCAGGGCATCTAGCACAGATACGCAGTATTTT. Translating gives CATGRASSTDTQYF.

This clonotype was counted at least ten times. The rearrangement uses TRBV3-1 and TRBJ2-5; TRBD2 agrees at 11 bases. The V segment lost 7 bases and the J segment 7 bases; nucleotides outside the gene matches: 14. Germline CDR1 reads LGHDT; CDR2 reads YNNKEL (reference sequence). This CDR3 spans 16 amino acids. Here the CDR3 reads CASTPSGGTRFRTQYF. The CDR3 DNA reads as TGTGCCAGCACCCCTAGCGGGGGGACCCGGTTCCGGACCCAGTACTTC.

There are many counts of this clonotype. This chain uses TRBV2 with TRBJ2-5; the match to TRBD2 covers 12 bases. V shed 5 bases and J 4 bases; nucleotides not matched to a gene: 8. This CDR3 is built from 16 residues. The germline gives CDR1 SNHLY, CDR2 FYNNEI. The CDR3 nucleotides read TGTGCCAGCAGTAGAGGGCTAGCGGGGGGGGGAGAGACCCAGTACTTC. Amino acids: CASSRGLAGGGETQYF.

This chain connects TRBV5-4 to TRBJ2-5; 14 bases are shared with TRBD2. CDR3 size: 18 residues. Germline V lookup: CDR1 SGHNT, CDR2 YYREEE (reference sequence). V shed 3 bases, J shed 5 bases, and the junction held 12 bases outside the gene matches. The CDR3 DNA sequence: TGTGCCAGCAGCTGGATGGGACTAGCGGGAGCCTTAGTTGAGACCCAGTACTTC. Residues: CASSWMGLAGALVETQYF.

The chain recombines TRBV9 with TRBJ2-2; D unclear. CDR1 is SGDLS and CDR2 is YYNGEE in the germline V gene. The length of the CDR3 is 15 residues. Between the trimmed V and J ends, which lost 5 bases and 0 bases, there was a span of 11 bases. As DNA, the CDR3 is TGTGCCAGCAGTCCAAGCCCTTCGAACACCGGGGAGCTGTTTTTT. This sequence encodes CASSPSPSNTGELFF.

Concerning this clonotype: A much larger clonotype is one base distant, so this may be a read error. The genes are TRBV6-5 and TRBJ2-5, with TRBD1 matching 8 bases. Germline CDR1 reads MNHEY; CDR2 reads SVGAGI. V was clipped by 4 bases and J by 1 base; unmatched bases: 2. This CDR3 comprises 14 residues. In DNA, the CDR3 is TGTGCCAGCAGTTGGGGACAGGTCCAAGAGACCCAGTACTTC. Translation gives CASSWGQVQETQYF.

The gene calls are TRBV4-1 and TRBJ2-1, with TRBD1 identical over 7 bases. V lost 4 bases and J lost 15; bases outside the gene matches: 24. The CDR3 covers 17 residues. The germline gives CDR1 MGHRA, CDR2 YSYEKL. The CDR3 here is CASSPFLLGQATQVRFF. DNA for the CDR3: TGCGCCAGCAGCCCTTTCCTCCTCGGACAGGCGACACAAGTCCGGTTCTTC.

The rearrangement joins TRBV25-1 to TRBJ1-1; possible D gene TRBD1, 5 bases. From germline, CDR1 is MGHDK and CDR2 SYGVNS. The V end lost 2 bases, the J end lost 1 base, and 5 bases lay between the germline ends. This CDR3 comprises 13 residues. The CDR3 reads CASSEGTNTEAFF. CDR3 bases: TGTGCCAGCAGTGAAGGGACGAACACTGAAGCTTTCTTT. Variable domain in full (rest from reference TRBV25-1 and TRBJ1-1): EADIYQTPRYLVIGTGKKITLECSQTMGHDKMYWYQQDPGMELHLIHYSYGVNSTEKGDLSSESTVSRIRTEHFPLTLESARPSHTSQYLCASSEGTNTEAFFGQGTRLTVV.

This clonotype was observed a few times. V and J are TRBV5-1 and TRBJ1-5; the match to TRBD1 covers 9 bases. The V gene end was trimmed by 3 bases and the J gene end by 7 bases; junction bases not matched to a gene: 5. The germline CDR1 and CDR2 sequences are SGHRS and YFSETQ. The CDR3 is 14 residues long. DNA for the CDR3: TGCGCCAGCAGCTGGGGACAGGGCGAACAGCCCCAGCATTTT. This codes for CASSWGQGEQPQHF.

There are many counts of this clonotype. The V call is TRBV5-1, the J call TRBJ2-1; D may be TRBD2 (5 bases). V lost 0 bases to trimming and J lost 7 bases, with 11 bases between them. Germline-derived CDR1 and CDR2 are SGHRS and YFSETQ. This CDR3 has 14 residues. CDR3: CASSLGESSNEQFF. In DNA, the CDR3 is TGCGCCAGCAGCTTGGGGGAGTCGTCGAATGAGCAGTTCTTC.

The gene calls are TRBV28 and TRBJ2-3, with TRBD2 matching 10 bases. Per the germline V gene, CDR1 is MDHEN and CDR2 is SYDVKM. The length of the CDR3 is 17 residues. V shed 6 bases, J shed 0 bases, and the junction held 9 bases outside the gene matches. The CDR3 DNA sequence: TGTGCCAGCAGCCCCTACGGACTAGCGGCTAGCACAGATACGCAGTATTTT. Encoded protein: CASSPYGLAASTDTQYF.

This clonotype appeared a few times. The chain recombines TRBV20-1 with TRBJ2-2; D remains unclear. The germline gives CDR1 DFQATT, CDR2 SNEGSKA (reference sequence). The CDR3 is made up of 13 amino acids. Trimming cost V 3 bases and J 0 bases, with 5 bases left between them. Here the CDR3 reads CSARHPNTGELFF. The CDR3 nucleotides read TGCAGTGCTAGGCATCCGAACACCGGGGAGCTGTTTTTT.

This clonotype has more than one count but fewer than ten. The chain couples TRBV9 to TRBJ1-2, with D possibly TRBD1 on 5 matching bases. The ends were cut back, 5 bases at V and 4 bases at J, with 12 bases in the middle. The length of the CDR3 is 13 residues. CDR1 and CDR2 from the germline V gene are SGDLS and YYNGEE. CDR3 in amino acids: CASRQVGGYGYTF. Here the CDR3 DNA reads TGTGCCAGCAGACAAGTTGGGGGCTATGGCTACACCTTC.

This clonotype was seen ten or more times. The V call is TRBV28, the J call TRBJ2-7, with 8 bases that match TRBD2. Germline V gene sequence: CDR1 MDHEN, CDR2 SYDVKM. The CDR3 runs 17 residues. The junction had 12 bases not matched to a gene; V was cut back by 4 bases and J by 1 base. The CDR3, as DNA: TGTGCCAGCAGTTCAAGCGGGGGCGGGAGAGGGTCCTACGAGCAGTACTTC. It yields the protein CASSSSGGGRGSYEQYF.